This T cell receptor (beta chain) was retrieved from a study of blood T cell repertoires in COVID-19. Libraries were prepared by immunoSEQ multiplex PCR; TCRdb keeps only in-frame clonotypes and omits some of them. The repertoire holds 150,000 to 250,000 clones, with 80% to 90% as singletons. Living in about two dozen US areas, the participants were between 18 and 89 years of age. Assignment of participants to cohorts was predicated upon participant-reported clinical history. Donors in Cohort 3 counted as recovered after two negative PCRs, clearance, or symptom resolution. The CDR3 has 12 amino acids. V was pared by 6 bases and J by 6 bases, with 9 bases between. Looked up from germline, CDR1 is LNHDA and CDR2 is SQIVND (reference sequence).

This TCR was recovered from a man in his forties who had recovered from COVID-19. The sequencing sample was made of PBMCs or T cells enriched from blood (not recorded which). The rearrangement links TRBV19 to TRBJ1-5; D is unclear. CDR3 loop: CASSPLAQPQHF. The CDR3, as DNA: TGTGCCAGTAGCCCCTTGGCTCAGCCCCAGCATTTT.